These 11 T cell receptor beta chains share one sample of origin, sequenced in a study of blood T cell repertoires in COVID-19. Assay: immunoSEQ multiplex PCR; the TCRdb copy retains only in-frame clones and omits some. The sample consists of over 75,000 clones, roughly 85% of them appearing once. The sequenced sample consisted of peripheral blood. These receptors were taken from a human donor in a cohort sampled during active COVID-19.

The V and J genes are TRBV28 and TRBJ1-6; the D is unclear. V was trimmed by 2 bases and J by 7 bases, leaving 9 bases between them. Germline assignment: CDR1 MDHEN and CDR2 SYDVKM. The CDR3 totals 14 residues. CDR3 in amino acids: CASSLHRPNSPLHF. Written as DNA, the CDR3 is TGTGCCAGCAGTTTACACAGACCGAATTCACCCCTCCACTTT.

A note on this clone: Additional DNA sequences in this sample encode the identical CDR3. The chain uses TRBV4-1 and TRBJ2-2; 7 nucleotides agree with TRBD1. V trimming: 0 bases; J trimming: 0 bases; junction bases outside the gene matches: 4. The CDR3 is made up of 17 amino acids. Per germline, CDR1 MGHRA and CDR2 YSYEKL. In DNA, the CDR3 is TGCGCCAGCAGCCAAGATAGGACAGGCACGAACACCGGGGAGCTGTTTTTT. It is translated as CASSQDRTGTNTGELFF.

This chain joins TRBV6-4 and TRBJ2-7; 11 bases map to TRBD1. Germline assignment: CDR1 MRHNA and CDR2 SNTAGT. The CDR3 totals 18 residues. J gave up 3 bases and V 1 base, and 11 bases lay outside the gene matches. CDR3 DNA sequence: TGTGCCAGCAGTGACTGGGACAGGGGGAGTCGGCGGAACTACGAGCAGTACTTC. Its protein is CASSDWDRGSRRNYEQYF.

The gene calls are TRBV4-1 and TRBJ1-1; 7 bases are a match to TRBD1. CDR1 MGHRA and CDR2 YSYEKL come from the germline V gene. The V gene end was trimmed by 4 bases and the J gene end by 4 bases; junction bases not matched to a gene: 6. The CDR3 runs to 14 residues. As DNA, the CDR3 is TGCGCCAGCAGCCGAGGGACAGCCCGCACTGAAGCTTTCTTT. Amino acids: CASSRGTARTEAFF.

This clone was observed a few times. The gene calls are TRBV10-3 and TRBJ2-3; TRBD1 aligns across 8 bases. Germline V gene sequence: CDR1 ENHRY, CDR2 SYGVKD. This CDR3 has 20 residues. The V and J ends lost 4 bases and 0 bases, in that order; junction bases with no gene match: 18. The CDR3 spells CAISGSGNDRGGRSTDTQYF. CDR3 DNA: TGTGCCATCAGTGGATCCGGAAACGACAGGGGAGGAAGAAGCACAGATACGCAGTATTTT.

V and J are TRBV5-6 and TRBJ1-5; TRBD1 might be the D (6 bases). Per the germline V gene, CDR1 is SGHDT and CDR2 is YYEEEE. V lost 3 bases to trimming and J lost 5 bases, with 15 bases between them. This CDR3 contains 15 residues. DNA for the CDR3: TGTGCCAGCAGCTACCGACAGGCGCGCCATCAGCCCCAGCATTTT. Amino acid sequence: CASSYRQARHQPQHF.

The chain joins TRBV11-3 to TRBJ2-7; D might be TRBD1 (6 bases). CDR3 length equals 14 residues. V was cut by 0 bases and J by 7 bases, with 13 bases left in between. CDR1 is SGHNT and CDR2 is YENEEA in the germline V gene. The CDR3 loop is CASSLDRQASEQYF. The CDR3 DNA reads TGTGCCAGCAGCTTAGACCGACAGGCTAGTGAGCAGTACTTC.

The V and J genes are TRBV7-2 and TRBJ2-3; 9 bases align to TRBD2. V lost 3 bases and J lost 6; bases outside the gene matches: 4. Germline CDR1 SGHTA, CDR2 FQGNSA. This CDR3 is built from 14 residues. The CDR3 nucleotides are TGTGCCAGCAGCTTGGCGGGAGGGGCGGATACGCAGTATTTT. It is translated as CASSLAGGADTQYF.

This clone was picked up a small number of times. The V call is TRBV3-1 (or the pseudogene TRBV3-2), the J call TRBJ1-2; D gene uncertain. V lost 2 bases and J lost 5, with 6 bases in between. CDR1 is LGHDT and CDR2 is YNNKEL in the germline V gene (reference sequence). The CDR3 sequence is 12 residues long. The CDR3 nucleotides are TGTGCCAGCAGCCAATCAGAATATGGCTACACCTTC. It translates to CASSQSEYGYTF.

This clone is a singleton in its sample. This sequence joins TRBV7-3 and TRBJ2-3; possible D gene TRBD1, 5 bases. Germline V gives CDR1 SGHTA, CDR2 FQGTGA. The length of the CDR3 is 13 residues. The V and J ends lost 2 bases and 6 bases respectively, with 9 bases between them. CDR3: CASSLYPGDTQYF. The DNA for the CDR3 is TGTGCCAGCAGCTTATACCCAGGGGATACGCAGTATTTT.

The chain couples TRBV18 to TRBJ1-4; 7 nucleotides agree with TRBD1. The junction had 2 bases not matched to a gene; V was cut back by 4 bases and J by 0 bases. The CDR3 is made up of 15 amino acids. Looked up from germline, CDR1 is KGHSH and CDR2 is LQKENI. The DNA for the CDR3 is TGTGCCAGCTCACAGGACAGGTCAACTAATGAAAAACTGTTTTTT. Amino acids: CASSQDRSTNEKLFF.